Listed below are T cell receptor beta chains from one sample, sequenced in a study of CD8+CD57+ T cells in acquired aplastic anemia. TCRdb re-called the reads through MiXCR, storing one row per CDR3 protein. The table has some 150,000 distinct CDR3 sequences, approximately 41% seen once. The specimen sequenced was sorted CD4+, CD8+, or CD8+CD57+ T cells (not recorded which) from PBMCs. The receptors stem from a human donor in good health, serving as a control. Each CDR3 is given with its conserved first and last residue. The D gene is left open where the match is weak. Clone size, where shown, is once, few, many, or a class for clones that have expanded.

j_call clone_size d_call v_call cdr3_nt cdr3_aa
TRBJ1-6 many TRBD1 TRBV20-1 TGCAGTGCTAGAGATCTTAGACAGGGGAGTAATTCACCCCTCCACTTT CSARDLRQGSNSPLHF
TRBJ1-4 many TRBD1 TRBV9 TGTGCCAGCAGCGTAGGCAGGGGGGGTGAAAAACTGTTTTTT CASSVGRGGEKLFF
TRBJ2-3 . . TRBV7-6 TGTGCCAGCAGCTTGATTGTCCCAGATACGCAGTATTTT CASSLIVPDTQYF
TRBJ2-5 many . TRBV19 TGTGCCAGTAGTATACCCAGGGGACCCAAAGAGACCCAGTACTTC CASSIPRGPKETQYF
TRBJ2-7 . TRBD2 TRBV2 TGTGCCAGCACCCGGACTAGCGGGAGCTCCTACGAGCAGTACTTC CASTRTSGSSYEQYF
TRBJ2-5 . . TRBV7-6 TGTGCCAGCAGCTTATGGGCAGACCAAGAGACCCAGTACTTC CASSLWADQETQYF
TRBJ2-3 many TRBD2 TRBV12-3/TRBV12-4 TGTGCCAGCAGTTGGAGCGGGGGGGCCCGAACGCAGTATTTT CASSWSGGARTQYF
TRBJ1-2 . TRBD1 TRBV7-2 TGTGCCAGCAGCCCCGGGACAGGGGTCTATGGCTACACCTTC CASSPGTGVYGYTF
TRBJ1-5 . TRBD1 TRBV10-2 TGTGCCACCGTAAACACGCGACGACAGGGCGGCAATGAGCATTTT CATVNTRRQGGNEHF
TRBJ1-2 once . TRBV20-1 TGCAGTGCTAGCGTCGTGTCCGACTTTGGCTACACCTTC CSASVVSDFGYTF
TRBJ2-1 . TRBD1 TRBV11-1 TGTGCCAGCAGCGTATACACGGGACAGGCTTTGGGTGAACAGCTCTTC CASSVYTGQALGEQLF
TRBJ2-5 many . TRBV7-9 TGTGCCAGCAGCTTGACACCCACGTACGGGGGTTGGAAGACCCAGTACTTC CASSLTPTYGGWKTQYF
TRBJ2-1 many TRBD2 TRBV20-1 TGCAGTGCTAGAACTAGCGGGCGAAATGAGCAGTTCTTC CSARTSGRNEQFF
TRBJ2-1 few . TRBV24-1 TGTGCCACCAGTGATGCCTACTATGATGAGCAGTTCTTC CATSDAYYDEQFF
TRBJ1-6 . . TRBV10-3 TGTGCCATCATGGGCGGCAATTCACCCCTCCACTTT CAIMGGNSPLHF
TRBJ2-3 many . TRBV10-2 TGCGCCAGCAGAGGTAGCGGAACGTACACAGATACGCAGTATTTT CASRGSGTYTDTQYF
TRBJ2-7 many . TRBV20-1 TGCAGTGCTAGAGGACTTGAGGGATCGTACGAGCAGTACTTC CSARGLEGSYEQYF
TRBJ2-2 many . TRBV5-1 TGCGCCAGCATGAGGTGGCAGGGCTCCGGGGAGCTGTTTTTT CASMRWQGSGELFF
TRBJ1-2 once . TRBV19 TGTGCCAGTAGTATCACAGGGTTGGGCTACACCTTC CASSITGLGYTF
TRBJ1-2 many . TRBV29-1 TGCAGCGTGATCAACTATGGCTACACCTTC CSVINYGYTF
TRBJ1-5 few . TRBV7-2 TGTGCCAGCAACTGCAATCAGCCCCAGCATTTT CASNCNQPQHF
TRBJ2-7 many TRBD1 TRBV4-1 TGCGCCAGCAGCCTTTCCGGGACAGAGAGCTCCTACGAGCAGTACTTC CASSLSGTESSYEQYF
TRBJ2-7 . TRBD2 TRBV30 TGTGCCTGGAGTGCCTCGACCCGACTAGCGGGCACCTACGAGCAGTACTTC CAWSASTRLAGTYEQYF
TRBJ1-5 . . TRBV2 TGTGCCAGCAGTGAAGATCATGATCAGCCCCAGCATTTT CASSEDHDQPQHF
TRBJ2-3 . TRBD1 TRBV15 TGTGCCACCAGCAGAGGTTACGGGACAGCCTTGTCGGATACGCAGTATTTT CATSRGYGTALSDTQYF
TRBJ2-7 once TRBD2 TRBV2 TGTGCCAGCAGGCGTAGCGGGAGTCGCGACGAGCAGTACTTC CASRRSGSRDEQYF
TRBJ2-3 . TRBD2 TRBV10-3 TGTGCCATCAGTCTAGTTAGCGGGGGAAGCACAGATACACAGTATTTT CAISLVSGGSTDTQYF
TRBJ2-1 . . TRBV5-6 TGTGCCAGCAGCGGGGGTGGTTCCTACAATGAGCAGTTCTTC CASSGGGSYNEQFF
TRBJ2-2 . . TRBV3-1 TGTGCCAGCAGCCAAGTCGTTGTCGGGGAGCTGTTTTTT CASSQVVVGELFF
TRBJ2-6 many . TRBV19 TGTGCCAGTACCGCGGACTTCCGCCTGTCTCAGGGGGCCAACGTCCTGACTTTC CASTADFRLSQGANVLTF
TRBJ2-7 many . TRBV6-1 TGTGCCAGCAGAACCTATTCGGGACGGAAGACCTACGAGCAGTACTTC CASRTYSGRKTYEQYF
TRBJ2-7 . TRBD1 TRBV10-3 TGTGCCAGCAGTTACTACAGGGGCCAGGGCGAGCAGTACTTC CASSYYRGQGEQYF
TRBJ1-5 . TRBD1 TRBV6-1 TGTGCCAGCAGGTCCGGGACAGGGGTCGAGCCCCAGCATTTT CASRSGTGVEPQHF
TRBJ2-3 . TRBD2 TRBV12-3/TRBV12-4 TGTGCCAGCAGTCGACTAGCGGGGACAAGCACAGATACGCAGTATTTT CASSRLAGTSTDTQYF
TRBJ2-5 . TRBD1 TRBV10-3 TGTGCCATCAGTCCCGGGACAGGGCCTCAAGAGACCCAGTACTTC CAISPGTGPQETQYF
TRBJ2-1 many . TRBV9 TGTGCCAGCAGCGGAACCCTAGCCCCCCTCTACAATGAGCAGTTCTTC CASSGTLAPLYNEQFF
TRBJ1-2 many . TRBV3-1 TGTGCCAGCAGCCGACAGTACTATGGCTACACCTTC CASSRQYYGYTF